A selection of T cell receptor beta chains follows, all from one sample in a study of T cell changes during pregnancy in multiple sclerosis. Using immunoSEQ multiplex PCR, the repertoire was profiled, and TCRdb retains in-frame clones only, with some absent. The sample records around 70,000 clones, 90% to 95% being singletons. The starting material was peripheral blood, obtained in the first trimester of pregnancy. The receptors derive from a female donor in good health, enrolled as a control in a pregnancy study. Each CDR3 is given with its conserved first and last residue. D genes are given only for firm matches. Only some rows state a clone size, as once, few, many or a class for expanded clones.

>TRBV5-1|TRBD1|.|TRBJ2-5
TGCGCCAGCAGCTTGGCCGGGACAGGCCAAGAGACCCAGTACTTC
CASSLAGTGQETQYF
>TRBV4-1|TRBD1|.|TRBJ1-1
TGCGCCAGCAGCTTGAAAGGACAGGGCCGGGCTGAAGCTTTCTTT
CASSLKGQGRAEAFF
>TRBV5-6|.|.|TRBJ2-7
TGTGCCAGCAGCTTTACGGAGAGCTCCTACGAGCAGTACTTC
CASSFTESSYEQYF
>TRBV29-1|TRBD1|.|TRBJ2-3
TGCAGCGTCCCGGGACAGGGGACAGATACGCAGTATTTT
CSVPGQGTDTQYF
>TRBV7-8|.|.|TRBJ2-1
TGTGCCAGCAGCTATCGGGATAGCGGTAGACGGTACAATGAGCAGTTCTTC
CASSYRDSGRRYNEQFF
>TRBV11-2|.|.|TRBJ2-5
TGTGCCAGCAGCTTAGGGGGCCAGCTCCAAGAGACCCAGTACTTC
CASSLGGQLQETQYF
>TRBV6-1|TRBD1|.|TRBJ2-1
TGTGCCACAAACGGACAGGGGATAGATGAGCAGTTCTTC
CATNGQGIDEQFF
>TRBV11-2|TRBD2|.|TRBJ2-3
TGTGCCAGCAGCTTACACCGGACTAGCGGGAGCAGCACAGATACGCAGTATTTT
CASSLHRTSGSSTDTQYF
>TRBV7-9|TRBD1|.|TRBJ2-7
TGTGCCAGCAGCAGCGACAGGGGGACATACGAGCAGTACTTC
CASSSDRGTYEQYF
>TRBV28|.|.|TRBJ2-7
TGTGCCAGCAGAACGAAGGCCCTGGTCGGGGGGAGGGACATCTACGAGCAGTACTTC
CASRTKALVGGRDIYEQYF
>TRBV19|TRBD2|.|TRBJ2-3
TGTGCCAGTAGTAAGGGGACTAGCGGATCTAGCACAGATACGCAGTATTTT
CASSKGTSGSSTDTQYF
>TRBV7-9|TRBD1|few|TRBJ1-1
TGTGCCAGCAGCTTAACAGGGGAAGGTGAAGCTTTCTTT
CASSLTGEGEAFF
>TRBV18|TRBD2|.|TRBJ2-3
TGTGCCAGCTCACCAACTAGCGACCCTAGCACAGATACGCAGTATTTT
CASSPTSDPSTDTQYF
>TRBV5-1|TRBD2|.|TRBJ2-5
TGCGCCAGCAGCCGGACTAGCGCGAGACAAGAGACCCAGTACTTC
CASSRTSARQETQYF
>TRBV2|.|.|TRBJ2-7
TGTGCCAGCAGCCAGGGGTACGAGCAGTACTTC
CASSQGYEQYF
>TRBV5-1|TRBD1|.|TRBJ1-1
TGCGCCAGCAGCTTGGCCACAGGGGTTGGCACTGAAGCTTTCTTT
CASSLATGVGTEAFF
>TRBV2|.|.|TRBJ2-3
TGTGCCAGCAGGGCACAGGGAGATACGCAGTATTTT
CASRAQGDTQYF